The 9 T cell receptor beta chains in this list originate from one sample, sequenced in a study of control samples from healthy donors and cancer patients. Only in-frame clones appear in the TCRdb table, and some are missing; sequencing was by immunoSEQ multiplex PCR. The repertoire holds around 140,000 clones, with roughly 92% as singletons. The sequencing input was blood. These receptors originate from a man aged 18 to 35 in good health.

The chain carries TRBV5-4 and TRBJ2-3, with 8 bases matching TRBD2. The CDR3 totals 14 residues. The germline V gene encodes CDR1 SGHNT and CDR2 YYREEE (reference sequence). Losses at the gene ends were 4 bases for V and 4 bases for J; bases not matched to a gene: 5. The CDR3 reads CASSPTSEADTQYF. The CDR3, as DNA: TGTGCCAGCAGCCCGACTAGCGAAGCAGATACGCAGTATTTT.

In nucleotides, the CDR3 is TGCGCCAGCAGCTTGGATGGGCGTGTAGGGGGGTCCACTGAAGCTTTCTTT. It yields the protein CASSLDGRVGGSTEAFF. The chain joins TRBV5-1 to TRBJ1-1; D may be TRBD1 (6 bases). Germline values: CDR1 SGHRS, CDR2 YFSETQ. The CDR3 runs to 17 residues. The germline V and J ends were trimmed by 0 bases and 4 bases, with 19 bases remaining between them. Full variable domain (missing parts from reference TRBV5-1 and TRBJ1-1): KAGVTQTPRYLIKTRGQQVTLSCSPISGHRSVSWYQQTPGQGLQFLFEYFSETQRNKGNFPGRFSGRQFSNSRSEMNVSTLELGDSALYLCASSLDGRVGGSTEAFFGQGTRLTVV.

The chain is built from TRBV9 and TRBJ2-2; D may be TRBD1 (7 bases). Germline CDR1 SGDLS, CDR2 YYNGEE. V dropped 5 bases and J dropped 7 bases, with 15 bases sitting between them. The CDR3 runs 14 residues. CDR3 sequence reads: CASSAGGRVGELFF. In nucleotides, the CDR3 is TGTGCCAGCAGTGCAGGGGGGCGCGTCGGGGAGCTGTTTTTT.

The chain carries TRBV6-1 and TRBJ1-5; 7 bases line up with TRBD1. With 1 base clipped from V and 2 bases from J, the junction kept 2 bases outside the gene matches. CDR3 length: 15 residues. Looked up from germline, CDR1 is MNHNS and CDR2 is SASEGT. CDR3 in amino acids: CASSEGTGGNQPQHF. The CDR3 bases are TGTGCCAGCAGTGAAGGTACAGGGGGCAATCAGCCCCAGCATTTT.

The J gene is TRBJ2-7, the V gene TRBV3-1 (or the pseudogene TRBV3-2), with a possible D match to TRBD1 (6 bases). The V gene lost 4 bases and the J gene lost 7 bases, with 20 bases spanning the gap. Germline CDR1 reads LGHDT; CDR2 reads YNNKEL (reference sequence). The CDR3 extends over 15 amino acids. In nucleotides, the CDR3 is TGTGCCAGCAGCCTAACCCAGTTTACAGGGCGGGAGCAGTACTTC. Amino acids: CASSLTQFTGREQYF.

The rearrangement links TRBV9 to TRBJ1-4; D unresolved. Germline CDR1 SGDLS, CDR2 YYNGEE. The CDR3 spans 15 residues. V lost 2 bases to trimming and J lost 3 bases, with 11 bases between them. CDR3 sequence: CASSVSTWANEKLFF. Here the CDR3 DNA reads TGTGCCAGCAGCGTCTCGACCTGGGCTAATGAAAAACTGTTTTTT.

The chain couples TRBV3-1 (or the pseudogene TRBV3-2) to TRBJ1-5; weak D call: TRBD1 (6 bases). The CDR3 length is 17 residues. The V gene lost 4 bases and the J gene lost 2 bases, with 18 bases spanning the gap. CDR1 LGHDT and CDR2 YNNKEL come from the germline V gene (reference sequence). CDR3 DNA sequence: TGTGCCAGCAGCCGAGGGACCTGGACAGCCGGCAATCAGCCCCAGCATTTT. It codes for CASSRGTWTAGNQPQHF.

The CDR3 here is CASRRGTNYGYTF. Written as DNA, the CDR3 is TGTGCCAGCAGGAGAGGAACTAACTATGGCTACACCTTC. The chain combines TRBV11-1 with TRBJ1-2; D is ambiguous. Looked up from germline, CDR1 is SGHAT and CDR2 is FQDESV (reference sequence). The CDR3 contains 13 residues. Trimming took off 6 bases at V and 0 bases at J, with 8 bases between the two ends.

The chain couples TRBV7-9 to TRBJ1-4, with 9 bases matching TRBD1. Germline CDR1 reads SEHNR; CDR2 reads FQNEAQ (reference sequence). The CDR3 covers 15 residues. V lost 5 bases and J lost 8; bases outside the gene matches: 9. DNA of the CDR3: TGTGCCAGCAGCCCACCGGGACAGGGAACCGAAAAACTGTTTTTT. Translating gives CASSPPGQGTEKLFF.